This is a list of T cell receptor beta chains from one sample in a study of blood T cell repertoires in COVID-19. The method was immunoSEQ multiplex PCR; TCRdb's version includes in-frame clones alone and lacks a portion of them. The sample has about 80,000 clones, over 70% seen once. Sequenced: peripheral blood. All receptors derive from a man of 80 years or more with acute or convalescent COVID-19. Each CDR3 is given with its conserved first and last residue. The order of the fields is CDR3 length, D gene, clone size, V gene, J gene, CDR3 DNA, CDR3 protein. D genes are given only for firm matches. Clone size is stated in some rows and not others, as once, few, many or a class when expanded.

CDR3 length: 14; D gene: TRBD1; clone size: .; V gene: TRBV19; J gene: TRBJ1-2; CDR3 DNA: TGTGCCAGCCAAAGGGGACAGGGTGGCTATGGCTACACCTTC; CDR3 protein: CASQRGQGGYGYTF
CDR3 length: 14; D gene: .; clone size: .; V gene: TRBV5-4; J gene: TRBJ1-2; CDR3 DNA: TGTGCCAGCAGCTTAAGGGGAACTAACTATGGCTACACCTTC; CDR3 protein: CASSLRGTNYGYTF
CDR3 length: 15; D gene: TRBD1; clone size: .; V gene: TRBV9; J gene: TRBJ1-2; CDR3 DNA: TGTGCCAGCAGCGTAGGGACAGGGGGAAACTATGGCTACACCTTC; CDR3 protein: CASSVGTGGNYGYTF
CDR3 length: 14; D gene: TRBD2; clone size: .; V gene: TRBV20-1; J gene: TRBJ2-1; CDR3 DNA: TGCAGTGCTAGTGGGCGGGGGGGTATTGATGAGCAGTTCTTC; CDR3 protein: CSASGRGGIDEQFF
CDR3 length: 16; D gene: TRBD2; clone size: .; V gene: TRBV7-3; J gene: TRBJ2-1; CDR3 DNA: TGTGCCAGCAGCTCCTCTAGCGGGGGGGCCTACAATGAGCAGTTCTTC; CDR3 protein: CASSSSSGGAYNEQFF
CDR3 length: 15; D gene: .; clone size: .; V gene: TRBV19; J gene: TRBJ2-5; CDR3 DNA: TGTGCCAGTAGTGGTCGTGGGGCCTTCCAAGAGACCCAGTACTTC; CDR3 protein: CASSGRGAFQETQYF
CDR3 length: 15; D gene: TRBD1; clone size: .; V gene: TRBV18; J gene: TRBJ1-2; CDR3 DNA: TGTGCCAGCTCACCCGGGGACAGGGCTAACTATGGCTACACCTTC; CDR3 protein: CASSPGDRANYGYTF
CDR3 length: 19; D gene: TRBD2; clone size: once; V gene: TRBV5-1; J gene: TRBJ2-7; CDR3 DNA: TGCGCCAGCAGCAGCCGACTATCTAGCGGGGGGTACAGCTCCTACGAGCAGTACTTC; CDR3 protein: CASSSRLSSGGYSSYEQYF
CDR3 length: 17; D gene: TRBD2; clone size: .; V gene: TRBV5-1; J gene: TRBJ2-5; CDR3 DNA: TGCGCCAGCAGCTTGGCGTGGAGCGGGGGCTCTGGAGAGACCCAGTACTTC; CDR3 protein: CASSLAWSGGSGETQYF
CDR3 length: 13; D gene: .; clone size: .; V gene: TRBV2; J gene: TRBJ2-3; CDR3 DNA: TGTGCCAGCAACGGCGGAAGCACAGATACGCAGTATTTT; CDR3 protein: CASNGGSTDTQYF
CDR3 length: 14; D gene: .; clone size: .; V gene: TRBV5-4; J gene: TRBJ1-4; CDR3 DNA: TGTGCCAGCAGCCCCGGGGGGCCTAATGAAAAACTGTTTTTT; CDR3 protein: CASSPGGPNEKLFF
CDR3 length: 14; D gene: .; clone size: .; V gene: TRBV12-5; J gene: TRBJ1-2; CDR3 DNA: TGTGCTAGTGGTCTATCGACGGTGAGGGATGGCTACACCTTC; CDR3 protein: CASGLSTVRDGYTF
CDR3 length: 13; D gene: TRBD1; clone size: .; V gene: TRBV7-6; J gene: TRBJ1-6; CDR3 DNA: TGTGCCAGCGCCGGGACAGGGGGTTCACCCCTCCACTTT; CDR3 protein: CASAGTGGSPLHF
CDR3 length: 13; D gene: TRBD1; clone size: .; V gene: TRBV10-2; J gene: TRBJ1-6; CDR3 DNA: TGCGCCAGCGCACAGGGGGCAGGGTCACCCCTCCACTTT; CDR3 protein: CASAQGAGSPLHF
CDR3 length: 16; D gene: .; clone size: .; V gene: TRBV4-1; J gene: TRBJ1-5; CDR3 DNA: TGCGCCAGCAGCCAGGGTTGGGGGAGGAGCAATCAGCCCCAGCATTTT; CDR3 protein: CASSQGWGRSNQPQHF
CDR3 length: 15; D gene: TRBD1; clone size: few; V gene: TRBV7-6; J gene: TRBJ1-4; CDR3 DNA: TGTGCCAGCAGCTTATCTCGCAGGGGGTTTGAAAAACTGTTTTTT; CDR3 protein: CASSLSRRGFEKLFF
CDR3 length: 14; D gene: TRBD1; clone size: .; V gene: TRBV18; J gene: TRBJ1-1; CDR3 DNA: TGTGCCAGCTCACCACCGGGTGGGACAGGGTCGTCTTTCTTT; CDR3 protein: CASSPPGGTGSSFF
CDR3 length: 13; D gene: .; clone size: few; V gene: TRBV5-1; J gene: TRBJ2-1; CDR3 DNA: TGCGCCAGCAGCTCGACATCCTACAATGAGCAGTTCTTC; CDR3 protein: CASSSTSYNEQFF
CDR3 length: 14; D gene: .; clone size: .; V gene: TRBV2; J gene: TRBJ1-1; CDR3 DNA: TGTGCCAGCAACGCAGGGCCTTTTTCCACTGAAGCTTTCTTT; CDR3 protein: CASNAGPFSTEAFF
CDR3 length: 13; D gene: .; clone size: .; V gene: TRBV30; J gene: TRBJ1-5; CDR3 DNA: TGTGCCTGGACCCTACAGGGAAATCAGCCCCAGCATTTT; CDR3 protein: CAWTLQGNQPQHF
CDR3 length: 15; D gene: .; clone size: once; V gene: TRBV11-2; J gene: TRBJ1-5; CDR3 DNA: TGTGCCAGCAGCCTAACGAGCGGAGGCAATCAGCCCCAGCATTTT; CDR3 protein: CASSLTSGGNQPQHF
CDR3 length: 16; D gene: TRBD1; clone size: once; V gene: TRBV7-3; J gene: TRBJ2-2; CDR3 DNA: TGTGCCAGCAGCCGCCCAGGGGCAGGGGGCACCGGGGAGCTGTTTTTT; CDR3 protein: CASSRPGAGGTGELFF
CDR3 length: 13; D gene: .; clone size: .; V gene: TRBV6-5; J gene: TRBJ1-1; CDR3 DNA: TGTGCCAGCCAATCCCCTACGAACACTGAAGCTTTCTTT; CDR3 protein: CASQSPTNTEAFF
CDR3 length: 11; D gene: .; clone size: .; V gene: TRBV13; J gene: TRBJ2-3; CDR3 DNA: TGTGCCAGCAGGGTAGTAGATACGCAGTATTTT; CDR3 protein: CASRVVDTQYF
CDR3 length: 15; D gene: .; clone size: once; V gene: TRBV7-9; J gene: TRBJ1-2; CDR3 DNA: TGTGCCAGCAGCTTAGAAGGGGGGGCCGACTATGGCTACACCTTC; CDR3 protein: CASSLEGGADYGYTF
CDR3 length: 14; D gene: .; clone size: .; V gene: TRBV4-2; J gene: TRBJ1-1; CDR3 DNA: TGTGCCAGCAGCGGGGGCGACAGGAGCGGTGAAGCTTTCTTT; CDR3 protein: CASSGGDRSGEAFF
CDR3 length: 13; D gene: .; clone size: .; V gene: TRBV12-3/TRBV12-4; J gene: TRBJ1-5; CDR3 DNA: TGTGCCAGCAGTTTAGGTCCCGGTGAAGCCCAGCATTTT; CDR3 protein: CASSLGPGEAQHF
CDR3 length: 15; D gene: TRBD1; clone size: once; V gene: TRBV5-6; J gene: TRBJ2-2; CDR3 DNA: TGTGCCAGCAGACCCACAGGGGGCGTCACCGGGGAGCTGTTTTTT; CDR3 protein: CASRPTGGVTGELFF
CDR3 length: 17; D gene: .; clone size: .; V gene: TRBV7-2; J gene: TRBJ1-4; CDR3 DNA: TGTGCCAGCAGCTTAGCGGGTAGCACTGCAACTAATGAAAAACTGTTTTTT; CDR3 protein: CASSLAGSTATNEKLFF
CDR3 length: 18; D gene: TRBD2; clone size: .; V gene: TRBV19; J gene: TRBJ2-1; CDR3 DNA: TGTGCCAGTAGTAAACCCACACGGACTAGCGGGGGGCCCGGTGAGCAGTTCTTC; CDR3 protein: CASSKPTRTSGGPGEQFF
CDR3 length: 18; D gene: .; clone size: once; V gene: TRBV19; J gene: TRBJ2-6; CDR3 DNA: TGTGCCAGTAGCCCAGGCGGGGCATGGAGTTCTGGGGCCAACGTCCTGACTTTC; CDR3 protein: CASSPGGAWSSGANVLTF
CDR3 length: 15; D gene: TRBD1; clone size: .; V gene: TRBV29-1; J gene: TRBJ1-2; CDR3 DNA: TGCAGCGTTGAGGCGACAGGGTCCTTAAAGGATGGCTACACCTTC; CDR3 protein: CSVEATGSLKDGYTF
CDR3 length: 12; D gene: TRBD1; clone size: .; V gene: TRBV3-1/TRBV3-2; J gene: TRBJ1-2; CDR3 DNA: TGTGCCAGCATCGGGAGACAGGGAGGCTACACCTTC; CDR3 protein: CASIGRQGGYTF
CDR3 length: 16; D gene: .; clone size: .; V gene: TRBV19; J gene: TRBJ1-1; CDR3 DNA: TGTGCCAGTAGTCTCCATCAAACAGGGAGGAACACTGAAGCTTTCTTT; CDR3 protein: CASSLHQTGRNTEAFF
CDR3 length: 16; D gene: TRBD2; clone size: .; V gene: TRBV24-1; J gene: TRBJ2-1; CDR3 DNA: TGTGCCACCAGTGATTCAGCGGGGAGCTCCTACAATGAGCAGTTCTTC; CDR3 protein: CATSDSAGSSYNEQFF
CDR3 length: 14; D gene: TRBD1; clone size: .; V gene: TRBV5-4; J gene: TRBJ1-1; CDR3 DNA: TGTGCCAGCAGCTTGAAGGACAGGGAGAAGGAAGCTTTCTTT; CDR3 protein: CASSLKDREKEAFF
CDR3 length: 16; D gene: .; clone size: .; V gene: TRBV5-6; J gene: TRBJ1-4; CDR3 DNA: TGTGCCAGCAGCGCCCGGGGATTCGGGGGGGATGAAAAACTGTTTTTT; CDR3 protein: CASSARGFGGDEKLFF
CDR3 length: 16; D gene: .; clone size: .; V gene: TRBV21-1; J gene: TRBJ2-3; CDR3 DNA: TGTGCCAGCATGCCTAGGACTAGCGGGGGGGGAGCTACGCAGTATTTT; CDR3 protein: CASMPRTSGGGATQYF
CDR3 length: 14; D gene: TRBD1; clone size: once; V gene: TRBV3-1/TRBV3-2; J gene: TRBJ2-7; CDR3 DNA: TGTGCCAGCAGCCACGACAGGGATTCAGGCGAGCAGTACTTC; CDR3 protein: CASSHDRDSGEQYF
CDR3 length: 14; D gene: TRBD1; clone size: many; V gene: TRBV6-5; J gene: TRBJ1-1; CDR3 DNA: TGTGCCAGCAGAAGACAGGGTTTGAACACTGAAGCTTTCTTT; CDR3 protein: CASRRQGLNTEAFF
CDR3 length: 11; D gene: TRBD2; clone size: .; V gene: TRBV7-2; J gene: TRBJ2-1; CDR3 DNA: TGTGCCAGCGGCGGGGGGAGTGAGCAGTTCTTC; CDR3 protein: CASGGGSEQFF
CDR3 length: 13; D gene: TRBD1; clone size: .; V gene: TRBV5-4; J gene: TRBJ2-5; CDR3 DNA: TGTGCCAGCAGCGGACAGGGATACGAGACCCAGTACTTC; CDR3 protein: CASSGQGYETQYF
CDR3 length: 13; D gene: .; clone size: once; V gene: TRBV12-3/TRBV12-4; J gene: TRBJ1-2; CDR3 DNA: TGTGCCAGCAGTAAGAACAGGGTGGATGGCTACACCTTC; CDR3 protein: CASSKNRVDGYTF
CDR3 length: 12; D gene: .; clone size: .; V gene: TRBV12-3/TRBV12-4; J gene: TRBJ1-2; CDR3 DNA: TGTGCCAGCAGTCCTCGGGAGTACGGCTACACCTTC; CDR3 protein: CASSPREYGYTF
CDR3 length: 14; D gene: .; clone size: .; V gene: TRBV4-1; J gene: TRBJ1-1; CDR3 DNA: TGCGCCAGCAGCGCAAGGACAACGAACACTGAAGCTTTCTTT; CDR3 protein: CASSARTTNTEAFF
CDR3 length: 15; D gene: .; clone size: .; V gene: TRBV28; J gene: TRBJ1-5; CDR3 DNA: TGTGCCAGCAGCTCACTTTCAGGGGGCAATCAGCCCCAGCATTTT; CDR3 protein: CASSSLSGGNQPQHF
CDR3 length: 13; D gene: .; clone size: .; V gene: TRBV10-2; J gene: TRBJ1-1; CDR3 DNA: TGCGCCAGCATTGGACAGCCGAACACTGAAGCTTTCTTT; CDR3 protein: CASIGQPNTEAFF
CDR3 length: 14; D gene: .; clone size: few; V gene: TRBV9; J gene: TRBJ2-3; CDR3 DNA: TGTGCCAGCAGCGACTACAAAGGCACAGATACGCAGTATTTT; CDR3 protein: CASSDYKGTDTQYF
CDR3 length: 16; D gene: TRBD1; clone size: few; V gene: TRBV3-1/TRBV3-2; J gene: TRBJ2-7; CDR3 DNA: TGTGCCAGCAGCCAAAAGGGGACAGGGCCCGTCGACGAGCAGTACTTC; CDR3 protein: CASSQKGTGPVDEQYF
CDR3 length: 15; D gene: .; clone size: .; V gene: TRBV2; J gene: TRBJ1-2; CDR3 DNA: TGTGCCAGCCTCCAGCGGGGGGGCCTCGGGTATGGCTACACCTTC; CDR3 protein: CASLQRGGLGYGYTF
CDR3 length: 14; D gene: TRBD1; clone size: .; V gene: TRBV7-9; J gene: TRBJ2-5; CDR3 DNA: TGTGCCAGCAGTTTACAGGGGTACCAAGAGACCCAGTACTTC; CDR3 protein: CASSLQGYQETQYF
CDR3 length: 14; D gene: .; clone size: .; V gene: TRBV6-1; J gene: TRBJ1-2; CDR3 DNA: TGTGCCAGCAGTGAGACAACAGGGTTACATGGCTACACCTTC; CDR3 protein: CASSETTGLHGYTF
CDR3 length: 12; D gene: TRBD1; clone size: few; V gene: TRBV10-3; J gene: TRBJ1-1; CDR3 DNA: TGTGCCAGCCGACAGGGGAACACTGAAGCTTTCTTT; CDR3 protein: CASRQGNTEAFF
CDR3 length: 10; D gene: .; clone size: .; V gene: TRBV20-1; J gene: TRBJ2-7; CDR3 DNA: TGCAGTGCTAGTCGGGGCGAGCAGTACTTC; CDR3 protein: CSASRGEQYF
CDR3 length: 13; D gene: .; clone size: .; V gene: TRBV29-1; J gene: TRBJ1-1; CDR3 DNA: TGCAGCGTTGAACGGGGGATGAACACTGAAGCTTTCTTT; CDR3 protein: CSVERGMNTEAFF
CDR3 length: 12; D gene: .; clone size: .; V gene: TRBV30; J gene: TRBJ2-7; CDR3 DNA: TGTGCCTGGAGCAGGGGGGACTACGAGCAGTACTTC; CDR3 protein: CAWSRGDYEQYF
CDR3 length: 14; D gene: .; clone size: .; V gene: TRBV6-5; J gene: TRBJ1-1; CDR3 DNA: TGTGCCACTGAGGATTATAGCATGAACACTGAAGCTTTCTTT; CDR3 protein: CATEDYSMNTEAFF
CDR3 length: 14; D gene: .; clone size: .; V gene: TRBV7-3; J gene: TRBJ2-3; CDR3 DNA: TGTGCCAGCAGGGCTCTAGGCAGCACAGATACGCAGTATTTT; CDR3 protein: CASRALGSTDTQYF
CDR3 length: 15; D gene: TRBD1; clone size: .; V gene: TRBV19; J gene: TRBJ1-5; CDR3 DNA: TGTGCCAGTAGAAACCAGGGGGCAGGTTCGCAGCCCCAGCATTTT; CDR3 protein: CASRNQGAGSQPQHF
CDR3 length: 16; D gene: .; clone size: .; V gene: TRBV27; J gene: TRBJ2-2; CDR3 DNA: TGTGCCAGCAGTACCTTAGCCATGATCAGCACCGGGGAGCTGTTTTTT; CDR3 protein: CASSTLAMISTGELFF